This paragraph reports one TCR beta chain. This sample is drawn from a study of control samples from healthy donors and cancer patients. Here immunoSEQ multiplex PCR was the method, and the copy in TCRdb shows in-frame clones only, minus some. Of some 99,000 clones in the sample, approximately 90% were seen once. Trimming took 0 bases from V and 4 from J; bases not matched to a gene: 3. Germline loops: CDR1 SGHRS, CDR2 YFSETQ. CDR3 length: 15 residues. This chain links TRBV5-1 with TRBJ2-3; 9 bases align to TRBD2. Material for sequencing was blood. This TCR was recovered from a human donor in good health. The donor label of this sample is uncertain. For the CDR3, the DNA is TGCGCCAGCAGCTTGGGGCGGGGGGGTCCAGATACGCAGTATTTT. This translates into CASSLGRGGPDTQYF.